This T cell receptor beta chain was captured by sequencing in a study of vaccination and CD4 T cells after COVID-19. For the study at large: A CEFX pool, an HIV-1 Nef pool, or else no peptide went into the control cultures.

This clonotype is hyperexpanded within its sample. Its antigen is unknown. Treatment indicated: roughly 10-day PBMC culture with coronavirus spike peptide pools or control peptides (ViraFEST assay). These CD4+ T cells came from an unexposed donor, sampled before the COVID-19 pandemic (2011-2018). Expanded clonotypes were found by TCR sequencing after peptide-pool stimulation (ViraFEST). CD4+ T cells from unexposed donors were probed, cells permitting, with SARS-CoV-2 S/N and four cold-coronavirus spikes. V lost 6 bases, J lost 1 base, and 6 bases stayed unmatched. Germline CDR1 and CDR2: LNHDA and SQIVND (reference sequence). This CDR3 has 15 residues. The Oncomine TCR Beta short-read assay generated sequence data from the DNA of cultured CD4+ T cells. The genomic DNA was obtained from cultured CD4+ T cells by extraction with the QIAamp micro DNA kit. Via MiXCR, TCRdb re-called the PCR reads, giving one row per CDR3 protein. The sample shows thousands of distinct CDR3 sequences, roughly 48% of them seen only once.

The rearrangement uses TRBV19 and TRBJ1-5; 7 positions match TRBD1. The TCR originated in a human donor in good health. Sequencing was done on a sample of CD4+ T cells from blood, cultured in vitro. The CDR3 DNA sequence: TGTGCCAGTAGGCGGACAGGTCAGAGCAATCAGCCCCAGCATTTT. It yields the protein CASRRTGQSNQPQHF. Supplemented by reference TRBV19 and TRBJ1-5, the full variable domain reads DGGITQSPKYLFRKEGQNVTLSCEQNLNHDAMYWYRQDPGQGLRLIYYSQIVNDFQKGDIAEGYSVSREKKESFPLTVTSAQKNPTAFYLCASRRTGQSNQPQHFGDGTRLSIL.